A single T cell receptor (beta chain) is shown here with its context. The data are from a study of technical replicates of blood from several donors. TCRdb keeps only in-frame clones here, not all; method: immunoSEQ multiplex PCR. The repertoire includes 75,000 to 90,000 clones, just over 90% of them detected once, and 0.25% to 0.35% sits in the top ten. Germline V gives CDR1 SGHRS, CDR2 YFSETQ. The J segment lost 3 bases and the V segment lost 2 bases, leaving 9 bases of the junction unmatched. The CDR3 covers 16 residues. The gene calls are TRBV5-1 and TRBJ1-2, with 8 bases aligning to TRBD1. The sequence was collected from a human donor in good health. Material for sequencing was T cells isolated from PBMCs. The CDR3 here is CASSFFSGTGDYGYTF. CDR3 in DNA: TGCGCCAGCAGCTTTTTCTCCGGGACAGGCGACTATGGCTACACCTTC.